Here is one T cell receptor (beta chain) with its context. From germline, CDR1 is GTSNPN and CDR2 SVGIG (reference sequence). This CDR3 comprises 9 residues. V gave up 6 bases and J gave up 8 bases, with 2 bases separating them. The method was immunoSEQ multiplex PCR; TCRdb's version includes in-frame clones alone and lacks a portion of them. Among about 81,000 clones listed, about 88% were seen once. This entry belongs to a study of blood T cell repertoires in COVID-19. The chain links TRBV30 to TRBJ1-6, with D uncertain. This clonotype was sampled from a man in his 70s with active or convalescent COVID-19. Sequences were obtained from peripheral blood. CDR3 region: CACDSPLHF. The CDR3 nucleotides read TGTGCCTGCGATTCACCCCTCCACTTT.